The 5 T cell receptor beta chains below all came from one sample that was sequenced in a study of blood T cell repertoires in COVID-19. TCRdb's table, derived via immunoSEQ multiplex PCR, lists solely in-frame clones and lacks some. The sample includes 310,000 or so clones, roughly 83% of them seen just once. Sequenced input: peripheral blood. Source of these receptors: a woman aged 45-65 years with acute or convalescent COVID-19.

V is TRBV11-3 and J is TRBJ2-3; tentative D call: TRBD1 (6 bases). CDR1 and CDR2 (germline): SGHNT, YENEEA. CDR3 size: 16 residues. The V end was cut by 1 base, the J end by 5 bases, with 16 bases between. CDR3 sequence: CASSLGYREVKDTQYF. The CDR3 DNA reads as TGTGCCAGCAGCTTAGGATACAGGGAAGTGAAAGATACGCAGTATTTT.

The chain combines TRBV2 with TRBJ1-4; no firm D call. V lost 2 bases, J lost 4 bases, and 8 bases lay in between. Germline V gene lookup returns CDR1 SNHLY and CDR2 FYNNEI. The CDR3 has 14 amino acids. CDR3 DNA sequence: TGTGCCAGCAGTGAAATGACGGGTAATGAAAAACTGTTTTTT. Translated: CASSEMTGNEKLFF.

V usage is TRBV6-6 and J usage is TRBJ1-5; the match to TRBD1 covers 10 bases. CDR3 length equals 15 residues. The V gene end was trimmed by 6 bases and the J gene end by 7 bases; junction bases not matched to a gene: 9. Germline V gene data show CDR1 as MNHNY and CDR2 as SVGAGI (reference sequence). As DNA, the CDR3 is TGTGCCAGCAGACCACGGGACAGGGGCTACCAGCCCCAGCATTTT. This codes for CASRPRDRGYQPQHF.

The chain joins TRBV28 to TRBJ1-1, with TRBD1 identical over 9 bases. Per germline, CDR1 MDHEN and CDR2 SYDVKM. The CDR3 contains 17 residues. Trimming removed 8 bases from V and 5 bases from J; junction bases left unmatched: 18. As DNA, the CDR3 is TGTGCCAGCGCCAAGGACGGGACAGGGTTTCGGAGAACTGAAGCTTTCTTT. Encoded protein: CASAKDGTGFRRTEAFF.

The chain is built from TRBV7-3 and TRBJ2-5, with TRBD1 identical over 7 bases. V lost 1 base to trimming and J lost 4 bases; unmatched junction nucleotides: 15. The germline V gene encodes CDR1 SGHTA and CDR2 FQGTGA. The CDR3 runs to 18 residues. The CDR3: CASSLSRQGFPLGETQYF. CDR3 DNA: TGTGCCAGCAGCTTAAGTCGACAGGGATTCCCCCTAGGAGAGACCCAGTACTTC.